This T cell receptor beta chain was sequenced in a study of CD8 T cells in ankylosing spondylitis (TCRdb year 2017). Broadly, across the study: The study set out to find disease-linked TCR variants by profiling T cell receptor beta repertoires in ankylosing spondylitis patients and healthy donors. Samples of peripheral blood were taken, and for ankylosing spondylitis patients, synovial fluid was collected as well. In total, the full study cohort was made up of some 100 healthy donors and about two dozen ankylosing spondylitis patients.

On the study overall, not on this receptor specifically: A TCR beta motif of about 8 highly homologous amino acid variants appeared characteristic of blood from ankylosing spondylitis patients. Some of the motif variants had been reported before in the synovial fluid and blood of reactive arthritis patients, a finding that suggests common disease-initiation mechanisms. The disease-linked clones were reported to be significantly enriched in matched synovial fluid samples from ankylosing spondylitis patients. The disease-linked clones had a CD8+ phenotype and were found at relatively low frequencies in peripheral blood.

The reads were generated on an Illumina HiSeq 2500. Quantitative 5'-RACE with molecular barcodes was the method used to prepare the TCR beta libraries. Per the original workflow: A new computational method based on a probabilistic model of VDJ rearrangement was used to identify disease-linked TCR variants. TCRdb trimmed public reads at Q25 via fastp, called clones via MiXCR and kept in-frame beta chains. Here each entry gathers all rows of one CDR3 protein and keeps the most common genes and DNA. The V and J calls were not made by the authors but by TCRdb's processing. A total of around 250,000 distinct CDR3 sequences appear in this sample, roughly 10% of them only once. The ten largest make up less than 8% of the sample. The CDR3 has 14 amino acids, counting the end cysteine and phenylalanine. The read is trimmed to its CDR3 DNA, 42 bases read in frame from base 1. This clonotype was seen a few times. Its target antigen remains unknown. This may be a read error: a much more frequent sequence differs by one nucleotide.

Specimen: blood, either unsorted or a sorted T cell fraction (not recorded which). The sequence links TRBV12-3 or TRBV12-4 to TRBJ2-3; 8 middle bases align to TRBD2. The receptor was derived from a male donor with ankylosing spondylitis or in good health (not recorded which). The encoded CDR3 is CASTAGALTATQYF. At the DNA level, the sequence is TGTGCCAGCACAGCGGGGGCCCTCACAGCTACGCAGTATTTT.